The 19 T cell receptor beta chains given below trace back to one sample, sequenced in a study of T cell responses to AZD1222 COVID-19 vaccine. Libraries were prepared by immunoSEQ multiplex PCR; TCRdb keeps only in-frame clonotypes and omits some of them. The data show around 170,000 clones, with about nine tenths seen just once and roughly 1.6% held by the top ten. Sequenced here: peripheral blood, sampled on day 0 of AZD1222 vaccination. These receptors originate from an adult in good health.

V is TRBV5-1 and J is TRBJ1-1, with TRBD1 identical over 9 bases. Germline CDR1 reads SGHRS; CDR2 reads YFSETQ. This CDR3 region has 15 residues. With 5 bases clipped from V and 3 bases from J, the junction kept 8 bases outside the gene matches. CDR3: CASSFTGGQDTEAFF. For the CDR3, the DNA is TGCGCCAGCAGTTTCACAGGGGGCCAGGACACTGAAGCTTTCTTT.

The chain joins TRBV2 to TRBJ2-7; D remains ambiguous. CDR1 and CDR2 from the germline V gene are SNHLY and FYNNEI. V lost 10 bases and J lost 6, with 19 bases in between. This CDR3 has 13 amino acids. The CDR3 DNA follows: TGTGCCACCAACTGGGCCGAGCCTACCGAGCAGTACTTC. Its protein is CATNWAEPTEQYF. The entire variable domain, with the rest obtained from reference TRBV2 and TRBJ2-7, is as follows: EPEVTQTPSHQVTQMGQEVILRCVPISNHLYFYWYRQILGQKVEFLVSFYNNEISEKSEIFDDQFSVERPDGSNFTLKIRSTKLEDSAMYFCATNWAEPTEQYFGPGTRLTVT.

This sequence joins TRBV4-3 and TRBJ2-2; the match to TRBD2 covers 8 bases. Germline CDR1 reads LGHNA; CDR2 reads YSLEER. The CDR3 is 17 residues long. With 1 base clipped from V and 7 bases from J, the junction kept 11 bases outside the gene matches. The CDR3 sequence: CASSQAAGGSQFGELFF. CDR3 sequence (DNA): TGCGCCAGCAGCCAAGCGGCGGGGGGTAGTCAGTTCGGGGAGCTGTTTTTT.

The chain is built from TRBV7-8 and TRBJ1-5; D uncertain. The CDR3 spans 13 residues. Trimming stripped 2 bases from V and 7 bases from J, with 9 bases between. CDR1 and CDR2 from the germline V gene are SGHVS and FQNEAQ. The CDR3 spells CASSLFGTQPQHF. CDR3 in DNA: TGTGCCAGCAGCTTATTCGGAACCCAGCCCCAGCATTTT. Complete variable domain (other parts from reference TRBV7-8 and TRBJ1-5): GAGVSQSPRYKVAKRGQDVALRCDPISGHVSLFWYQQALGQGPEFLTYFQNEAQLDKSGLPSDRFFAERPEGSVSTLKIQRTQQEDSAVYLCASSLFGTQPQHFGDGTRLSIL.

The chain joins TRBV7-9 to TRBJ1-2, with D maybe TRBD1 (6 bases). Deletions cut 8 bases from V and 4 bases from J, with 20 bases between. The CDR3 runs 15 residues. Per germline, CDR1 SEHNR and CDR2 FQNEAQ (reference sequence). This CDR3 is CASSERTGTTYGYTF. CDR3 bases: TGTGCCAGCTCCGAACGGACCGGGACAACCTATGGCTACACCTTC. The complete variable domain, with remaining parts taken from reference TRBV7-9 and TRBJ1-2, reads DTGVSQNPRHKITKRGQNVTFRCDPISEHNRLYWYRQTLGQGPEFLTYFQNEAQLEKSRLLSDRFSAERPKGSFSTLEIQRTEQGDSAMYLCASSERTGTTYGYTFGSGTRLTVV.

J is TRBJ2-7 and V is TRBV6-2 or TRBV6-3, with TRBD1 matching over 11 bases. Trimming at V came to 5 bases and at J to 7 bases, leaving 4 bases not matched to a gene. The germline V gene encodes CDR1 MNHEY and CDR2 SVGEGT. CDR3 length equals 13 residues. The CDR3 bases are TGTGCCAGCAGTCGGACAGGGGGCGGTGAGCAGTACTTC. Protein: CASSRTGGGEQYF.

The chain combines TRBV4-1 with TRBJ1-6; possible D gene TRBD1, 5 bases. This CDR3 spans 17 amino acids. V was trimmed by 0 bases and J by 0 bases, leaving 9 bases between them. The germline V gene encodes CDR1 MGHRA and CDR2 YSYEKL. The DNA for the CDR3 is TGCGCCAGCAGCCAAGATCCGGGGGGCTCCTATAATTCACCCCTCCACTTT. Residues: CASSQDPGGSYNSPLHF.

Concerning this clone: This sample includes further DNA sequences coding for the same CDR3. The genes are TRBV28 and TRBJ1-1, with D uncertain. V was cut by 5 bases and J by 0 bases, with 4 bases left in between. The CDR3 runs 12 residues. CDR1 and CDR2 from the germline V gene are MDHEN and SYDVKM. CDR3 nucleotides: TGTGCCAGCAGTCTCTTGAACACTGAAGCTTTCTTT. Translating it yields CASSLLNTEAFF.

The chain is built from TRBV27 and TRBJ2-5; D tentatively reads TRBD1 or TRBD2 (5 bases each). The CDR3 contains 15 residues. The V gene's germline CDR1 is MNHEY and CDR2 SMNVEV (reference sequence). V gave up 5 bases and J gave up 5 bases, with 18 bases separating them. DNA for the CDR3: TGTGCCAGCAGTGGGGGATCTCTAGGGCGGGAGACCCAGTACTTC. It codes for CASSGGSLGRETQYF.

The chain is built from TRBV6-5 and TRBJ1-4; D gene ambiguous. The CDR3 totals 15 residues. Trimming pared 0 bases from V and 0 bases from J, leaving 5 bases between. The V gene's germline CDR1 is MNHEY and CDR2 SVGAGI. CDR3 DNA: TGTGCCAGCAGTTACTCGAAGGCAACTAATGAAAAACTGTTTTTT. Translating it yields CASSYSKATNEKLFF.

The chain employs TRBV11-2 and TRBJ2-7; possibly TRBD1 for D (5 bases). The V gene lost 2 bases and the J gene lost 3 bases, with 14 bases spanning the gap. This CDR3 comprises 15 residues. Germline CDR1 is SGHAT and CDR2 is FQNNGV. CDR3 in amino acids: CASSLLEDTIYEQYF. The CDR3 DNA is TGTGCCAGCAGCTTATTAGAGGACACGATCTACGAGCAGTACTTC.

This chain connects TRBV7-8 to TRBJ1-2; 10 bases line up with TRBD1. This CDR3 spans 16 amino acids. Germline values: CDR1 SGHVS, CDR2 FQNEAQ. V was clipped by 2 bases and J by 4 bases; unmatched bases: 7. The chain's CDR3 is CASSLSRDRGGYGYTF. The CDR3 region has the DNA TGTGCCAGCAGCTTATCCCGGGACAGGGGCGGCTATGGCTACACCTTC.

V gene TRBV6-5 combines with J gene TRBJ2-3; perhaps D is TRBD1 or TRBD2 (6 bases each). The V end lost 2 bases, the J end lost 0 bases, and 12 bases lay between the germline ends. This CDR3 is built from 16 residues. From germline, CDR1 is MNHEY and CDR2 SVGAGI. CDR3: CASSYAGHISTDTQYF. The CDR3 coding sequence is TGTGCCAGCAGTTACGCGGGACACATTAGCACAGATACGCAGTATTTT.

This rearrangement joins TRBV28 to TRBJ1-2; weak D call: TRBD1 (5 bases). Trimming shortened V by 6 bases and J by 7 bases, and 24 bases separated the two germline ends. The CDR3 has 16 residues. Germline V gene data show CDR1 as MDHEN and CDR2 as SYDVKM. The CDR3 region is CASSLQALILAGGYTF. The CDR3 region has the DNA TGTGCCAGCAGCCTACAGGCCTTAATTCTCGCGGGTGGCTACACCTTC.

J is TRBJ1-4 and V is TRBV29-1; 8 bases align to TRBD1. V lost 6 bases and J lost 7; bases outside the gene matches: 16. This CDR3 has 16 residues. The V gene's germline CDR1 is SQVTM and CDR2 ANQGSEA. The CDR3 is CSVLGPSGTGSEKLFF. The CDR3 DNA reads TGCAGCGTCTTGGGCCCGTCCGGGACAGGTAGTGAAAAACTGTTTTTT.

The chain uses TRBV4-3 and TRBJ1-3; D remains unclear. CDR3 length: 16 residues. V was shortened by 4 bases and J by 0 bases, with 13 bases between the two germline ends. The germline V gene has CDR1 LGHNA and CDR2 YSLEER. The CDR3 sequence is CASSPLSSSSGNTIYF. The CDR3, as DNA: TGCGCCAGCAGCCCCCTCTCTTCATCCTCTGGAAACACCATATATTTT.

This chain links TRBV5-1 with TRBJ1-4; 7 bases map to TRBD1. CDR1 and CDR2 (germline): SGHRS, YFSETQ. V dropped 0 bases and J dropped 0; count of bases not matched to a gene: 8. The CDR3 runs to 18 residues. Written as DNA, the CDR3 is TGCGCCAGCAGCTTGGCCACAGGGGCCCACGCAACTAATGAAAAACTGTTTTTT. Protein: CASSLATGAHATNEKLFF.

The V gene is TRBV6-5, the J gene TRBJ1-1; D is unresolved. Germline assignment: CDR1 MNHEY and CDR2 SVGAGI. The CDR3 totals 13 residues. The V end was cut by 6 bases, the J end by 2 bases, with 10 bases between. CDR3 sequence: CASRTTKNTEAFF. DNA of the CDR3: TGTGCCAGCAGAACGACCAAAAACACTGAAGCTTTCTTT.

This clone has a single count. The chain carries TRBV6-5 and TRBJ2-1; no firm D call. Germline V gene sequence: CDR1 MNHEY, CDR2 SVGAGI. Trimming removed 6 bases at V and 9 bases at J, with 12 bases between. The CDR3 spans 12 residues. In nucleotides, the CDR3 is TGTGCCAGCAGCCACCTAGAGAGTGAGCAGTTCTTC. Translated, it gives CASSHLESEQFF.